A single sample is the source of the 21 T cell receptor beta chains below, sequenced in a study of OX40 agonist ivuxolimab in advanced cancers. Only in-frame clones appear in the TCRdb table, and some are missing; sequencing was by immunoSEQ multiplex PCR. The table shows tens of thousands of clones, with roughly 80% occurring only once. The source material was CD4+ or CD8+ T cells sorted from blood, sampled in a trial of the OX40 agonist ivuxolimab. The receptors originated from an adult with an advanced solid tumor such as melanoma, head and neck, liver or kidney cancer.

The CDR3 DNA follows: TGCGCCAGCAGCCAAGATGCAGGGGGATTCTCCTACGAGCAGTACTTC. Residues: CASSQDAGGFSYEQYF. The chain links TRBV4-1 to TRBJ2-7; 7 positions match TRBD1. The CDR3 spans 16 residues. Trimming took 0 bases from V and 0 from J; bases not matched to a gene: 5. Germline V lookup: CDR1 MGHRA, CDR2 YSYEKL.

The chain combines TRBV7-9 with TRBJ2-1; 8 positions match TRBD2. V lost 6 bases and J lost 3; bases outside the gene matches: 4. Germline loops: CDR1 SEHNR, CDR2 FQNEAQ (reference sequence). The CDR3 runs to 14 residues. DNA for the CDR3: TGTGCCAGCAGAACTAGCGGCAACTACAATGAGCAGTTCTTC. This sequence encodes CASRTSGNYNEQFF.

V gene TRBV9 combines with J gene TRBJ2-1; 7 bases align to TRBD1. The trim removed 3 bases at V and 8 bases at J, leaving 14 bases unmatched. The length of the CDR3 is 16 residues. Germline V gene sequence: CDR1 SGDLS, CDR2 YYNGEE. CDR3 loop: CASSEFDRVFDHEQFF. The CDR3, as DNA: TGTGCCAGCAGCGAGTTCGACAGGGTGTTTGACCATGAGCAGTTCTTC.

The chain employs TRBV5-4 and TRBJ2-7; possible D gene TRBD1, 6 bases. This CDR3 region has 13 residues. Germline values: CDR1 SGHNT, CDR2 YYREEE (reference sequence). V dropped 2 bases and J dropped 1 base, with 7 bases sitting between them. In DNA form, the CDR3 reads TGTGCCAGCAGCTTCGACAGGTCCTACGAGCAGTACTTC. As protein: CASSFDRSYEQYF.

This chain connects TRBV6-5 to TRBJ1-5; 10 nucleotides agree with TRBD1. The J segment lost 6 bases and the V segment lost 6 bases, leaving 8 bases of the junction unmatched. The CDR3 is 15 amino acids. Germline CDR1 is MNHEY and CDR2 is SVGAGI. The CDR3 here is CASRPTGTGAQPQHF. The DNA for the CDR3 is TGTGCCAGCAGGCCGACCGGGACAGGGGCTCAGCCCCAGCATTTT.

The chain uses TRBV4-1 and TRBJ1-3; D unresolved. The CDR3 sequence is 13 residues long. Trimming took off 0 bases at V and 4 bases at J, with 4 bases between the two ends. Germline V gives CDR1 MGHRA, CDR2 YSYEKL. The CDR3 DNA sequence: TGCGCCAGCAGCCAAGACCCCGGAAACACCATATATTTT. Translated, it gives CASSQDPGNTIYF.

With regard to this clone: The sample holds other DNA sequences that translate to the same CDR3. V gene TRBV27 combines with J gene TRBJ2-1; the D is unclear. The V and J ends lost 6 bases and 0 bases respectively, with 3 bases between them. CDR1 and CDR2 (germline): MNHEY, SMNVEV (reference sequence). This CDR3 region has 12 residues. For the CDR3, the DNA is TGTGCCAGCAGAGGCTCCTACAATGAGCAGTTCTTC. This codes for CASRGSYNEQFF.

The gene calls are TRBV28 and TRBJ1-1; the D is unclear. The CDR3 totals 14 residues. Deletions cut 2 bases from V and 1 base from J, with 8 bases between. Germline CDR1 and CDR2: MDHEN and SYDVKM. The DNA of the CDR3 is TGTGCCAGCAGTTTAGCCGACGGGAACACTGAAGCTTTCTTT. This gives the protein CASSLADGNTEAFF.

The chain combines TRBV10-3 with TRBJ2-5, with TRBD1 matching 8 bases. V lost 6 bases, J lost 4 bases, and 4 bases stayed unmatched. CDR3 length equals 13 residues. Germline-derived CDR1 and CDR2 are ENHRY and SYGVKD. CDR3 sequence reads: CAISATGGETQYF. CDR3 in DNA: TGTGCCATCAGCGCCACAGGGGGAGAGACCCAGTACTTC.

CDR3 sequence reads: CASSSDRGAEAFF. The CDR3 DNA sequence: TGTGCCAGCAGCTCCGACAGGGGGGCTGAAGCTTTCTTT. The chain joins TRBV7-9 to TRBJ1-1, with 9 bases aligning to TRBD1. This CDR3 is 13 amino acids long. The V and J ends lost 4 bases and 6 bases, in that order; junction bases with no gene match: 3. Germline V lookup: CDR1 SEHNR, CDR2 FQNEAQ (reference sequence).

The chain couples TRBV5-4 to TRBJ2-6, with D tentatively TRBD1 (5 bases). CDR1 is SGHNT and CDR2 is YYREEE in the germline V gene (reference sequence). The CDR3 runs 15 residues. The ends were cut back, 2 bases at V and 0 bases at J, with 6 bases in the middle. CDR3 amino acids: CASSFDSSGANVLTF. The CDR3 DNA reads as TGTGCCAGCAGCTTCGACAGCTCTGGGGCCAACGTCCTGACTTTC.

V usage is TRBV19 and J usage is TRBJ2-7; 9 bases agree with TRBD1. V lost 5 bases, J lost 9 bases, and 14 bases stayed unmatched. Germline lookup yields CDR1 LNHDA and CDR2 SQIVND (reference sequence). This CDR3 contains 15 residues. CDR3 region: CASSSRVGQGKVQYF. The CDR3 DNA follows: TGTGCCAGTAGTTCCCGAGTCGGACAGGGGAAGGTGCAGTACTTC.

V and J are TRBV7-8 and TRBJ2-3; no definite D call. The V gene lost 0 bases and the J gene lost 2 bases, with 9 bases spanning the gap. The germline V gene encodes CDR1 SGHVS and CDR2 FQNEAQ. CDR3 size: 15 residues. The CDR3 DNA is TGTGCCAGCAGCTTAGCGCCTACTCTCACAGATACGCAGTATTTT. Protein sequence: CASSLAPTLTDTQYF.

The chain joins TRBV14 to TRBJ2-7, with D perhaps TRBD1 (5 bases). Trimming stripped 5 bases from V and 6 bases from J, with 20 bases between. CDR3 length: 15 amino acids. The germline V gene has CDR1 SGHDN and CDR2 FVKESK. In nucleotides, the CDR3 is TGTGCCAGCAGCGTCACGGGCCAGGGTTTATTCGAGCAGTACTTC. Amino acid sequence: CASSVTGQGLFEQYF. Using reference TRBV14 and TRBJ2-7 for the parts outside the CDR3, the full variable domain is EAGVTQFPSHSVIEKGQTVTLRCDPISGHDNLYWYRRVMGKEIKFLLHFVKESKQDESGMPNNRFLAERTGGTYSTLKVQPAELEDSGVYFCASSVTGQGLFEQYFGPGTRLTVT.

The chain carries TRBV11-3 and TRBJ2-3, with D tentatively TRBD2 (5 bases). CDR1 is SGHNT, CDR2 YENEEA, per germline. The CDR3 totals 14 residues. Trimming pared 5 bases from V and 3 bases from J, leaving 12 bases between. CDR3: CASSGRLLTDTQYF. CDR3 nucleotides: TGTGCCAGCAGCGGGAGACTGTTGACAGATACGCAGTATTTT.

J is TRBJ1-1 and V is TRBV6-5; D is unresolved. V shed 7 bases and J shed 2 bases, with 14 bases lying between them. This CDR3 is built from 14 residues. The germline gives CDR1 MNHEY, CDR2 SVGAGI. Here the CDR3 DNA reads TGTGCCAGCACCACCCGGGAAAGCAACACTGAAGCTTTCTTT. This translates into CASTTRESNTEAFF.

The V gene is TRBV9, the J gene TRBJ1-1; 9 bases agree with TRBD1. Germline V gives CDR1 SGDLS, CDR2 YYNGEE. The length of the CDR3 is 17 residues. The V gene end was trimmed by 0 bases and the J gene end by 1 base; junction bases not matched to a gene: 7. This chain's CDR3 is CASSVATSGQGNTEAFF. The CDR3 region has the DNA TGTGCCAGCAGCGTAGCTACTTCGGGACAGGGGAACACTGAAGCTTTCTTT.

This clone appeared once. V is TRBV4-3 and J is TRBJ2-1; 7 bases line up with TRBD2. The CDR3 is 16 amino acids. V shed 0 bases, J shed 8 bases, and the junction held 10 bases outside the gene matches. Germline lookup yields CDR1 LGHNA and CDR2 YSLEER. CDR3 protein: CASSQDAAGLRDEQFF. CDR3 nucleotides: TGCGCCAGCAGCCAAGATGCAGCGGGACTCCGGGATGAGCAGTTCTTC.

The chain employs TRBV11-2 and TRBJ2-7; D may be TRBD1 (6 bases). The CDR3 is 14 amino acids. V was clipped by 4 bases and J by 0 bases, with 10 bases between them. Germline-derived CDR1 and CDR2 are SGHAT and FQNNGV. The CDR3 sequence is CASSSGVFSYEQYF. The CDR3 region has the DNA TGTGCCAGCAGCTCAGGGGTCTTCTCCTACGAGCAGTACTTC.

This clone was seen a single time. V gene TRBV4-1 combines with J gene TRBJ2-7, with D hard to call. The CDR3 spans 15 residues. Trimming cost V 2 bases and J 0 bases, with 11 bases left between them. From germline, CDR1 is MGHRA and CDR2 YSYEKL. The CDR3 sequence: CASSQWAASSYEQYF. DNA of the CDR3: TGCGCCAGCAGCCAATGGGCGGCTAGCTCCTACGAGCAGTACTTC.

The chain's CDR3 is CATWSQGVAEAFF. The CDR3 DNA sequence: TGTGCCACCTGGAGTCAGGGGGTGGCTGAAGCTTTCTTT. The rearrangement uses TRBV10-3 and TRBJ1-1, with 7 positions matching TRBD1. V was pared by 10 bases and J by 6 bases, with 11 bases of the junction left unmatched. CDR1 ENHRY and CDR2 SYGVKD come from the germline V gene. The CDR3 has 13 amino acids.